One and the same sample provided the 20 T cell receptor beta chains below, sequenced in a study of T-cell reconstitution after alpha-beta-depleted transplantation in children. The TCRbeta library incorporated unique molecular identifiers. One entry per CDR3 protein results from TCRdb running MiXCR on the PCR reads. The top ten clones hold under 45% of a sample with about 580,000 distinct CDR3 sequences, over 25% of them seen once. The sample was PBMCs, taken before TCRalphabeta/CD19-depleted stem cell transplant. These receptors all come from a boy younger than two with Wiskott-Aldrich syndrome, due to receive a stem cell transplant.

This clonotype was observed a few times. This chain's CDR3 is CSARQGTNTDTQYF. DNA for the CDR3: TGCAGTGCTAGACAGGGGACGAACACAGATACGCAGTATTTT. The chain has TRBV20-1 and TRBJ2-3; TRBD1 is a possible D gene (6 bases). Trimming took 2 bases from V and 2 from J, leaving 11 bases between them. This CDR3 is 14 amino acids long. Germline loops: CDR1 DFQATT, CDR2 SNEGSKA (reference sequence).

This clonotype was seen a few times. The chain has TRBV3-1 and TRBJ1-2; the match to TRBD1 covers 7 bases. V was clipped by 2 bases and J by 5 bases; unmatched bases: 11. The CDR3 loop spans 16 amino acids. Germline V gene sequence: CDR1 LGHDT, CDR2 YNNKEL (reference sequence). The CDR3 DNA reads as TGTGCCAGCAGCCAACGCGGGGAGGGGGCCTGGTATGGCTACACCTTC. Residues: CASSQRGEGAWYGYTF.

This clonotype was seen a few times. The chain recombines TRBV5-1 with TRBJ1-1, with TRBD1 identical over 11 bases. V gave up 5 bases and J gave up 4 bases; unmatched junction bases: 4. Germline V gene lookup returns CDR1 SGHRS and CDR2 YFSETQ. The CDR3 has 14 amino acids. CDR3 region: CASRPGTGGTEAFF. The DNA of the CDR3 is TGCGCCAGCAGGCCCGGGACAGGGGGCACTGAAGCTTTCTTT. The entire variable domain, with the rest obtained from reference TRBV5-1 and TRBJ1-1, is as follows: KAGVTQTPRYLIKTRGQQVTLSCSPISGHRSVSWYQQTPGQGLQFLFEYFSETQRNKGNFPGRFSGRQFSNSRSEMNVSTLELGDSALYLCASRPGTGGTEAFFGQGTRLTVV.

There are a few counts of this clonotype. J is TRBJ1-4 and V is TRBV7-9; 7 bases are a match to TRBD1. The CDR3 loop spans 14 amino acids. The germline V gene has CDR1 SEHNR and CDR2 FQNEAQ (reference sequence). Losses at the gene ends were 4 bases for V and 13 bases for J; bases not matched to a gene: 12. The CDR3 protein is CASSSGTDTSPLFF. CDR3 sequence (DNA): TGTGCCAGCAGCTCCGGGACAGACACCTCTCCACTGTTTTTT.

This clonotype was observed a handful of times. This chain links TRBV27 with TRBJ2-3, with 10 bases identical to TRBD2. The trim removed 2 bases at V and 1 base at J, leaving 6 bases unmatched. CDR1 is MNHEY and CDR2 is SMNVEV in the germline V gene (reference sequence). The CDR3 consists of 17 residues. The CDR3 region is CASSLTPGTSGTDTQYF. The CDR3 nucleotides read TGTGCCAGCAGTTTAACCCCCGGGACTAGCGGCACAGATACGCAGTATTTT.

V gene TRBV10-2 combines with J gene TRBJ2-1, with 12 positions matching TRBD2. V gave up 6 bases and J gave up 4 bases; unmatched junction bases: 4. The V gene's germline CDR1 is WSHSY and CDR2 SAAADI. The length of the CDR3 is 15 residues. CDR3 protein: CASRRTSGTYNEQFF. The CDR3 DNA reads TGCGCCAGCAGGAGGACTAGCGGGACTTACAATGAGCAGTTCTTC.

The gene calls are TRBV29-1 and TRBJ1-2; 8 positions agree with TRBD1. V shed 6 bases, J shed 7 bases, and the junction held 1 base outside the gene matches. The CDR3 sequence is 10 residues long. Per the germline V gene, CDR1 is SQVTM and CDR2 is ANQGSEA. The DNA of the CDR3 is TGCAGCGTAGACAGGGGTGGCTACACCTTC. Its translation: CSVDRGGYTF.

In its sample, this clonotype was seen a few times. The gene calls are TRBV4-1 and TRBJ2-7, with 9 bases identical to TRBD1. CDR1 MGHRA and CDR2 YSYEKL come from the germline V gene. Germline trimming cut 3 bases from V and 1 base from J; bases unmatched to any gene: 10. CDR3 length: 17 residues. This chain's CDR3 is CASSHRIGQGQSYEQYF. In DNA, the CDR3 is TGCGCCAGCAGCCATCGCATCGGACAGGGGCAATCCTACGAGCAGTACTTC.

V and J are TRBV5-1 and TRBJ2-3, with D possibly TRBD2 on 6 matching bases. The CDR3 consists of 14 residues. The germline V and J ends were trimmed by 4 bases and 2 bases, with 11 bases remaining between them. The germline CDR1 and CDR2 sequences are SGHRS and YFSETQ. The CDR3: CASSGGLPTDTQYF. CDR3 sequence (DNA): TGCGCCAGCAGCGGGGGACTTCCCACAGATACGCAGTATTTT.

The gene calls are TRBV5-1 and TRBJ2-7; 15 bases map to TRBD2. V was clipped by 4 bases and J by 3 bases; unmatched bases: 8. This CDR3 region has 17 residues. Looked up from germline, CDR1 is SGHRS and CDR2 is YFSETQ. The CDR3 sequence: CASSPGLAGGVFYEQYF. In DNA, the CDR3 is TGCGCCAGCAGCCCGGGACTAGCGGGAGGAGTCTTCTACGAGCAGTACTTC.

This chain uses TRBV9 with TRBJ2-3, with TRBD2 matching over 8 bases. CDR1 is SGDLS and CDR2 is YYNGEE in the germline V gene. Trimming removed 0 bases from V and 2 bases from J; junction bases left unmatched: 14. This CDR3 spans 19 amino acids. CDR3 region: CASSVDLGSGGRTTDTQYF. The CDR3 DNA sequence: TGTGCCAGCAGCGTAGATTTGGGTTCGGGCGGGAGGACCACAGATACGCAGTATTTT.

This clonotype was counted a few times. The chain employs TRBV7-9 and TRBJ2-7, with 7 bases aligning to TRBD1. V shed 1 base, J shed 0 bases, and the junction held 9 bases outside the gene matches. CDR1 and CDR2 (germline): SEHNR, FQNEAQ (reference sequence). The CDR3 is 17 amino acids. CDR3 sequence reads: CASSLVKGDSSSYEQYF. CDR3 DNA: TGTGCCAGCAGCTTAGTTAAGGGGGACAGTTCCTCCTACGAGCAGTACTTC.

The J gene is TRBJ2-7, the V gene TRBV7-2; possible D gene TRBD1, 6 bases. Germline V gene sequence: CDR1 SGHTA, CDR2 FQGNSA. V lost 1 base, J lost 2 bases, and 9 bases lay in between. The CDR3 covers 14 residues. The CDR3 reads CASSLDAGAYEQYF. The CDR3 DNA sequence: TGTGCCAGCAGCTTAGATGCAGGGGCCTACGAGCAGTACTTC.

The chain has TRBV14 and TRBJ1-1; 9 bases fit TRBD1. The CDR3 is 15 amino acids. Germline V gene sequence: CDR1 SGHDN, CDR2 FVKESK. Losses at the gene ends were 5 bases for V and 1 base for J; bases not matched to a gene: 5. CDR3: CASSLRTGANTEAFF. CDR3 sequence (DNA): TGTGCCAGCAGCTTGCGGACAGGGGCGAACACTGAAGCTTTCTTT.

This clonotype appeared once. Relative to the germline gene, one junction end is altered; a read error may explain this. V usage is TRBV5-1 and J usage is TRBJ2-5; D may be TRBD2 (7 bases). Germline-derived CDR1 and CDR2 are SGHRS and YFSETQ. This CDR3 spans 14 amino acids. For the CDR3, the DNA is TGCGCCAGCAGCTTATTGGGGGCGGGAGAGCCCCAGTACTTC. Translating gives CASSLLGAGEPQYF.

The table lists this clonotype with a few counts. V gene TRBV4-2 combines with J gene TRBJ2-7; no reliable D call. Trimming left V 0 bases short and J 2 bases short, with 14 bases between. The germline gives CDR1 LGHNA, CDR2 YNFKEQ. The CDR3 totals 16 residues. This chain's CDR3 is CASSQEVGRGTYEQYF. CDR3 nucleotides: TGTGCCAGCAGCCAAGAGGTCGGTAGAGGAACCTACGAGCAGTACTTC.

The V and J genes are TRBV7-9 and TRBJ1-6, with 7 nucleotides matching TRBD1. The trim removed 5 bases at V and 6 bases at J, leaving 7 bases unmatched. The CDR3 length is 15 residues. Germline V gene data show CDR1 as SEHNR and CDR2 as FQNEAQ (reference sequence). CDR3 bases: TGTGCCAGCAGCCATTGGACAGGCATTAATTCACCCCTCCACTTT. Protein: CASSHWTGINSPLHF.

CDR3 amino acids: CASSLLSGVNSPLHF. For the CDR3, the DNA is TGTGCCAGCAGCTTATTATCGGGGGTGAATTCACCCCTCCACTTT. The chain links TRBV7-9 to TRBJ1-6; possible D gene TRBD1, 5 bases. CDR1 is SEHNR and CDR2 is FQNEAQ in the germline V gene (reference sequence). Trimming removed 2 bases at V and 7 bases at J, with 12 bases between. This CDR3 has 15 residues.

This rearrangement joins TRBV7-2 to TRBJ2-3; D might be TRBD1 (6 bases). V dropped 5 bases and J dropped 0 bases, with 18 bases sitting between them. The CDR3 has 17 amino acids. Germline V gene data show CDR1 as SGHTA and CDR2 as FQGNSA. The CDR3 here is CASSGKDSFYSTDTQYF. The CDR3 coding sequence is TGTGCCAGCAGCGGGAAGGACAGCTTTTATAGCACAGATACGCAGTATTTT.

Many counts were recorded for this clonotype. The chain recombines TRBV24-1 with TRBJ2-6; D not certain. The CDR3 contains 15 residues. The germline V gene has CDR1 KGHDR and CDR2 SFDVKD. Trimming removed 1 base from V and 1 base from J, with 4 bases in between. The DNA for the CDR3 is TGTGCCACCAGTGATTTTAGTTCTGGGGCCAACGTCCTGACTTTC. The encoded protein is CATSDFSSGANVLTF.